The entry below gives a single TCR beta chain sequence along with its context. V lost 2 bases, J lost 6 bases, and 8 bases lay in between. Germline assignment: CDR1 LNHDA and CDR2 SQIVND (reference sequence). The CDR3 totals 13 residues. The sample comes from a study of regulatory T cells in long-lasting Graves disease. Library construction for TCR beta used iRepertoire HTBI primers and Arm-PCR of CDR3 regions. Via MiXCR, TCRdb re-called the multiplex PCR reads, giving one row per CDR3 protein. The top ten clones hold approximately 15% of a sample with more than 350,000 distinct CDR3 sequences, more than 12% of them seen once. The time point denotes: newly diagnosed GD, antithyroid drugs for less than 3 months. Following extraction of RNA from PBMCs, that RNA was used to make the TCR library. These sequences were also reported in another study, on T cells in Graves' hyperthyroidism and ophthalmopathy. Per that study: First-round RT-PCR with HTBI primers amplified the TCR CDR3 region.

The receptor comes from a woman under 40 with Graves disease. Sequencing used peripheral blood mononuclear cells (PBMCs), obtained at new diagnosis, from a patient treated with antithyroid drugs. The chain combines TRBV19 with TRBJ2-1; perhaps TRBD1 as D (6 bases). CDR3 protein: CASSITGFNEQFF. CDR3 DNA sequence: TGTGCCAGTAGTATAACAGGGTTCAATGAGCAGTTCTTC.